The 24 T cell receptor beta chains given below trace back to one sample, sequenced in a study of T cell responses to AZD1222 COVID-19 vaccine. TCRdb keeps only in-frame clones here, not all; method: immunoSEQ multiplex PCR. Of about 140,000 clones in the sample, around 88% are singletons; the top ten hold approximately 3.5%. This material consisted of peripheral blood, taken on day 0 of AZD1222 vaccination. Receptor source: an adult in good health.

The chain employs TRBV3-1 (or the pseudogene TRBV3-2) and TRBJ1-1; 9 nucleotides agree with TRBD1. CDR1 is LGHDT and CDR2 is YNNKEL in the germline V gene (reference sequence). The CDR3 loop spans 16 amino acids. V gave up 8 bases and J gave up 0 bases; unmatched junction bases: 10. CDR3 amino acids: CASGQGTPNMNTEAFF. The CDR3 region has the DNA TGTGCCAGCGGACAGGGGACGCCTAACATGAACACTGAAGCTTTCTTT.

The genes are TRBV18 and TRBJ1-1; 9 nucleotides align to TRBD1. The CDR3 totals 15 residues. V trimming: 6 bases; J trimming: 6 bases; junction bases outside the gene matches: 11. Germline loops: CDR1 KGHSH, CDR2 LQKENI. This CDR3 is CASSLLRTGDAEAFF. CDR3 DNA sequence: TGTGCCAGCTCTCTTCTCCGGACAGGGGACGCTGAAGCTTTCTTT.

The genes are TRBV6-5 and TRBJ1-5, with 7 bases aligning to TRBD1. Looked up from germline, CDR1 is MNHEY and CDR2 is SVGAGI. The CDR3 spans 14 residues. The V gene end was trimmed by 6 bases and the J gene end by 5 bases; junction bases not matched to a gene: 7. CDR3 sequence (DNA): TGTGCCAGCAGGGGCCAGGGGGGGTATCAGCCCCAGCATTTT. Its protein product is CASRGQGGYQPQHF.

The rearrangement uses TRBV11-2 and TRBJ2-5; 8 bases map to TRBD2. The CDR3 is 15 residues long. The germline CDR1 and CDR2 sequences are SGHAT and FQNNGV. The trim removed 7 bases at V and 2 bases at J, leaving 9 bases unmatched. The CDR3 bases are TGTGCCAGCACCGCAGCGGGAGTGGGACAAGAGACCCAGTACTTC. As protein: CASTAAGVGQETQYF.

In this sample, this clone turned up once. The chain employs TRBV18 and TRBJ1-1; D unclear. The CDR3 spans 14 residues. V lost 5 bases and J lost 3, with 13 bases in between. Per the germline V gene, CDR1 is KGHSH and CDR2 is LQKENI. CDR3 region: CASSAAPGDTEAFF. The CDR3 nucleotides read TGTGCCAGCTCAGCGGCCCCGGGCGACACTGAAGCTTTCTTT.

The V gene is TRBV7-8, the J gene TRBJ2-7; D is undetermined. Germline V gene data show CDR1 as SGHVS and CDR2 as FQNEAQ. V was pared by 5 bases and J by 0 bases, with 5 bases between. The CDR3 has 12 residues. The CDR3 DNA sequence: TGTGCCAGCAGCCGAGGCTCCTACGAGCAGTACTTC. It encodes CASSRGSYEQYF. Combining the CDR3 with reference TRBV7-8 and TRBJ2-7 gives the whole variable domain GAGVSQSPRYKVAKRGQDVALRCDPISGHVSLFWYQQALGQGPEFLTYFQNEAQLDKSGLPSDRFFAERPEGSVSTLKIQRTQQEDSAVYLCASSRGSYEQYFGPGTRLTVT.

The chain combines TRBV24-1 with TRBJ2-2; no firm D call. The V and J ends lost 4 bases and 4 bases respectively, with 21 bases between them. The CDR3 runs 18 residues. Germline CDR1 reads KGHDR; CDR2 reads SFDVKD. CDR3 in amino acids: CATSDRPRSHFRTGELFF. The DNA of the CDR3 is TGTGCCACCAGTGACCGACCCCGGTCGCACTTTCGCACCGGGGAGCTGTTTTTT.

This chain connects TRBV25-1 to TRBJ1-1; TRBD1 matches at 11 bases. This CDR3 contains 13 residues. Germline lookup yields CDR1 MGHDK and CDR2 SYGVNS. V lost 2 bases and J lost 8; bases outside the gene matches: 1. CDR3 nucleotides: TGTGCCAGCAGTGAAGGGGACAGGGGGGAAGCTTTCTTT. Translation gives CASSEGDRGEAFF. Full variable domain (rest looked up from reference TRBV25-1 and TRBJ1-1): EADIYQTPRYLVIGTGKKITLECSQTMGHDKMYWYQQDPGMELHLIHYSYGVNSTEKGDLSSESTVSRIRTEHFPLTLESARPSHTSQYLCASSEGDRGEAFFGQGTRLTVV.

This chain links TRBV4-1 with TRBJ2-2; 9 positions agree with TRBD2. The CDR3 length is 19 residues. Trimming at V came to 0 bases and at J to 4 bases, leaving 12 bases not matched to a gene. Germline values: CDR1 MGHRA, CDR2 YSYEKL. The CDR3 sequence: CASSQELAGHSTSTGELFF. The DNA for the CDR3 is TGCGCCAGCAGCCAAGAACTAGCGGGTCACTCTACCTCCACCGGGGAGCTGTTTTTT.

The chain links TRBV7-2 to TRBJ1-4, with D tentatively TRBD1 (5 bases). Germline values: CDR1 SGHTA, CDR2 FQGNSA. This CDR3 spans 16 amino acids. The V end was cut by 4 bases, the J end by 8 bases, with 20 bases between. CDR3 sequence: CASSSDQGSPAEKLFF. As DNA, the CDR3 is TGTGCCAGCAGCTCGGACCAGGGATCCCCGGCCGAAAAACTGTTTTTT.

This sequence joins TRBV6-5 and TRBJ2-7; possibly TRBD2 for D (5 bases). V was trimmed by 6 bases and J by 0 bases, leaving 12 bases between them. Looked up from germline, CDR1 is MNHEY and CDR2 is SVGAGI. The CDR3 consists of 14 residues. The CDR3 loop reads CASSQPRVSYEQYF. The CDR3 region has the DNA TGTGCCAGCAGCCAGCCGCGGGTCTCCTACGAGCAGTACTTC.

The CDR3 DNA is TGTGCCAGCAGCCTGGCCGGGACTAGTATTAATGAGCAGTTCTTC. Translating gives CASSLAGTSINEQFF. This rearrangement joins TRBV14 to TRBJ2-1; 8 bases align to TRBD2. V trimming: 4 bases; J trimming: 7 bases; junction bases outside the gene matches: 9. This CDR3 spans 15 amino acids. In germline, CDR1 is SGHDN, CDR2 FVKESK. The full variable domain, rest sourced from reference TRBV14 and TRBJ2-1, is EAGVTQFPSHSVIEKGQTVTLRCDPISGHDNLYWYRRVMGKEIKFLLHFVKESKQDESGMPNNRFLAERTGGTYSTLKVQPAELEDSGVYFCASSLAGTSINEQFFGPGTRLTVL.

The rearrangement joins TRBV3-1 (or the pseudogene TRBV3-2) to TRBJ1-2, with D possibly being TRBD1 (5 bases). The CDR3 covers 12 residues. V lost 2 bases and J lost 8, with 9 bases in between. Looked up from germline, CDR1 is LGHDT and CDR2 is YNNKEL (reference sequence). The CDR3 region has the DNA TGTGCCAGCAGCCAATCCAGGGAAGGCTACACCTTC. Protein product: CASSQSREGYTF.

The CDR3 region is CASRKGRDYNEQFF. The CDR3 nucleotides read TGTGCCAGCAGAAAAGGACGAGATTACAATGAGCAGTTCTTC. V and J are TRBV28 and TRBJ2-1; D is ambiguous. Germline V CDR1 and CDR2: MDHEN, SYDVKM. The CDR3 spans 14 residues. V lost 6 bases and J lost 4, with 13 bases in between.

The gene calls are TRBV5-1 and TRBJ2-1, with D unresolved. V lost 4 bases, J lost 8 bases, and 10 bases lay in between. This CDR3 has 12 amino acids. Per the germline V gene, CDR1 is SGHRS and CDR2 is YFSETQ. CDR3 nucleotides: TGCGCCAGCAGCCAAGACGGCCATGAGCAGTTCTTC. Translation: CASSQDGHEQFF.

V gene TRBV12-5 combines with J gene TRBJ2-1; TRBD2 matches 7 bases. Germline-derived CDR1 and CDR2 are LGHNT and FRNRAP. The CDR3 has 16 residues. V shed 4 bases, J shed 1 base, and the junction held 7 bases outside the gene matches. The CDR3 sequence is CASGSSGKGSYNEQFF. The DNA of the CDR3 is TGTGCTAGTGGTTCAAGCGGGAAGGGGTCCTACAATGAGCAGTTCTTC.

The J gene is TRBJ2-1, the V gene TRBV7-8, with D uncertain. This CDR3 is 15 amino acids long. V was shortened by 3 bases and J by 2 bases, with 11 bases between the two germline ends. The germline CDR1 and CDR2 sequences are SGHVS and FQNEAQ. CDR3 sequence (DNA): TGTGCCAGCAGCTTGAGTGGGGTTCCCTACAATGAGCAGTTCTTC. Encoded protein: CASSLSGVPYNEQFF.

The chain is built from TRBV5-6 and TRBJ1-1; tentatively, D is TRBD1 (5 bases). The V gene lost 3 bases and the J gene lost 5 bases, with 17 bases spanning the gap. The germline CDR1 and CDR2 sequences are SGHDT and YYEEEE. The CDR3 is 15 residues long. This CDR3 is CASSSYRRLGTEAFF. The CDR3 DNA follows: TGTGCCAGCAGCTCCTACAGGCGCCTGGGGACTGAAGCTTTCTTT.

The gene calls are TRBV20-1 and TRBJ1-4; tentative D call: TRBD1 (6 bases). This CDR3 is built from 14 residues. V shed 3 bases and J shed 8 bases, with 16 bases lying between them. Per germline, CDR1 DFQATT and CDR2 SNEGSKA (reference sequence). The CDR3 nucleotides read TGCAGTGCTAGTCCCCCAGGGGAGGTAGAAAAACTGTTTTTT. The encoded protein is CSASPPGEVEKLFF.

The rearrangement uses TRBV28 and TRBJ1-5, with TRBD1 matching over 7 bases. The germline gives CDR1 MDHEN, CDR2 SYDVKM. The V gene end was trimmed by 7 bases and the J gene end by 6 bases; junction bases not matched to a gene: 9. The CDR3 is made up of 14 amino acids. The CDR3 region has the DNA TGTGCCAGCACTCAACAGGGGTTCGTTCAGCCCCAGCATTTT. This translates into CASTQQGFVQPQHF.

The rearrangement links TRBV4-2 to TRBJ2-3; D may be TRBD2 (6 bases). The CDR3 sequence is 15 residues long. The germline V and J ends were trimmed by 0 bases and 0 bases, with 7 bases remaining between them. Germline lookup yields CDR1 LGHNA and CDR2 YNFKEQ. The CDR3 bases are TGTGCCAGCAGCCAAGATGGGACTAGCACAGATACGCAGTATTTT. Encoded protein: CASSQDGTSTDTQYF.

This rearrangement joins TRBV7-2 to TRBJ1-1; D is unclear. Germline V gives CDR1 SGHTA, CDR2 FQGNSA. The CDR3 is made up of 13 amino acids. Deletions cut 2 bases from V and 3 bases from J, with 7 bases between. The CDR3 sequence: CASSLITHTEAFF. Here the CDR3 DNA reads TGTGCCAGCAGCTTAATCACACACACTGAAGCTTTCTTT.

This rearrangement joins TRBV3-1 (or the pseudogene TRBV3-2) to TRBJ1-2; weak D call: TRBD1 (5 bases). Germline CDR1 LGHDT, CDR2 YNNKEL (reference sequence). The ends were cut back, 3 bases at V and 3 bases at J, with 11 bases in the middle. The CDR3 is made up of 14 amino acids. The CDR3 nucleotides are TGTGCCAGCAGCCAGAGAGGACACTACTATGGCTACACCTTC. Translating gives CASSQRGHYYGYTF.

This clone was picked up one time. This chain joins TRBV6-2 or TRBV6-3 and TRBJ1-5; D call uncertain. The germline V and J ends were trimmed by 6 bases and 4 bases, with 13 bases remaining between them. Germline V gene data show CDR1 as MNHEY and CDR2 as SVGEGT. CDR3 length: 14 residues. The CDR3 loop is CASSTILENQPQHF. CDR3 nucleotide sequence: TGTGCCAGCAGCACGATCCTGGAGAATCAGCCCCAGCATTTT.